This entry lists 17 T cell receptor beta chains sequenced from one sample in a study of blood T cell repertoires in COVID-19. Only in-frame clones appear in the TCRdb table, and some are missing; sequencing was by immunoSEQ multiplex PCR. The sample has 140,000 to 150,000 clones, 78% seen once. The sequenced sample consisted of PBMCs or T cells enriched from blood (not recorded which). Receptor source: a woman aged 45-65 years who had recovered from COVID-19.

This chain links TRBV7-9 with TRBJ1-2, with a possible D match to TRBD1 (6 bases). The CDR3 length is 13 residues. V was shortened by 3 bases and J by 10 bases, with 15 bases between the two germline ends. Per the germline V gene, CDR1 is SEHNR and CDR2 is FQNEAQ (reference sequence). The chain's CDR3 is CASSFEGTTFYTF. The CDR3 DNA reads TGTGCCAGCAGCTTCGAGGGGACAACCTTCTACACCTTC.

J is TRBJ1-4 and V is TRBV7-6; possible D gene TRBD1, 5 bases. Germline V gene lookup returns CDR1 SGHVS and CDR2 FNYEAQ. The CDR3 totals 15 residues. With 1 base removed from V and 8 bases from J, the gap between germline ends came to 14 bases. As DNA, the CDR3 is TGTGCCAGCAGCTTAGTGGCAGGGTCTGACGAAAAACTGTTTTTT. This gives the protein CASSLVAGSDEKLFF.

The chain is built from TRBV5-1 and TRBJ1-1; 8 positions agree with TRBD1. Germline CDR1 is SGHRS and CDR2 is YFSETQ. This CDR3 region has 14 residues. The V gene end was trimmed by 2 bases and the J gene end by 4 bases; junction bases not matched to a gene: 4. This CDR3 is CASSLDRGLTEAFF. As DNA, the CDR3 is TGCGCCAGCAGCTTAGACAGGGGTCTCACTGAAGCTTTCTTT.

This chain's CDR3 is CASSRTGAYTYLSGNTIYF. The CDR3 DNA sequence: TGTGCCAGCAGTCGGACAGGGGCCTATACCTACCTCTCTGGAAACACCATATATTTT. The genes are TRBV28 and TRBJ1-3; 9 nucleotides agree with TRBD1. The length of the CDR3 is 19 residues. Germline CDR1 is MDHEN and CDR2 is SYDVKM. Losses at the gene ends were 5 bases for V and 0 bases for J; bases not matched to a gene: 14.

The chain carries TRBV28 and TRBJ1-1; no firm D call. The CDR3 consists of 12 residues. The germline gives CDR1 MDHEN, CDR2 SYDVKM. V was pared by 10 bases and J by 0 bases, with 9 bases between. CDR3 in amino acids: CATLLMNTEAFF. CDR3 DNA: TGTGCCACCCTTCTAATGAACACTGAAGCTTTCTTT.

This chain uses TRBV7-8 with TRBJ2-5, with D perhaps matching TRBD1 (6 bases). The CDR3 is made up of 17 amino acids. V dropped 3 bases and J dropped 5 bases, with 22 bases sitting between them. CDR1 SGHVS and CDR2 FQNEAQ come from the germline V gene. Here the CDR3 reads CASSFDQSNRAAETQYF. The CDR3 DNA follows: TGTGCCAGCAGCTTCGACCAATCAAACAGGGCGGCGGAGACCCAGTACTTC.

V and J are TRBV11-3 and TRBJ2-1; maybe TRBD2 (6 bases). The germline gives CDR1 SGHNT, CDR2 YENEEA. Trimming shortened V by 5 bases and J by 4 bases, and 9 bases separated the two germline ends. The CDR3 consists of 13 residues. CDR3: CASSPGTYNEQFF. The CDR3 DNA reads TGTGCCAGCAGCCCCGGGACTTACAATGAGCAGTTCTTC.

This clone was counted at least ten times. CDR3 region: CSVDLSGGASGELFF. The CDR3 DNA sequence: TGCAGCGTTGACCTTAGCGGGGGGGCCTCTGGGGAGCTGTTTTTT. This chain connects TRBV29-1 to TRBJ2-2, with TRBD2 identical over 11 bases. Germline V gene data show CDR1 as SQVTM and CDR2 as ANQGSEA. V was clipped by 3 bases and J by 8 bases; unmatched bases: 8. There are 15 residues in the CDR3.

The sample holds a few counts of this clone. The chain has TRBV7-9 and TRBJ1-2; no definite D call. Trimming pared 4 bases from V and 5 bases from J, leaving 23 bases between. The CDR3 contains 17 residues. Germline V CDR1 and CDR2: SEHNR, FQNEAQ (reference sequence). The CDR3 loop is CASSSAHSVLRGYGYTF. Written as DNA, the CDR3 is TGTGCCAGCAGCTCAGCCCATTCAGTGCTGCGGGGTTATGGCTACACCTTC.

This sequence joins TRBV10-3 and TRBJ2-3, with unresolved D. Looked up from germline, CDR1 is ENHRY and CDR2 is SYGVKD. CDR3 length equals 9 residues. V was trimmed by 11 bases and J by 3 bases, leaving 3 bases between them. CDR3: CARTDTQYF. The CDR3 DNA follows: TGTGCCCGGACAGATACGCAGTATTTT.

This chain joins TRBV15 and TRBJ1-2; maybe TRBD1 (5 bases). Germline V gene sequence: CDR1 LNHNV, CDR2 YYDKDF (reference sequence). The germline V and J ends were trimmed by 1 base and 9 bases, with 15 bases remaining between them. The CDR3 is 14 amino acids. The CDR3 DNA follows: TGTGCCACCAGCAGAGTTGGGGCAGGTTTAAGCTACACCTTC. Residues: CATSRVGAGLSYTF.

The chain combines TRBV7-2 with TRBJ1-2, with D tentatively TRBD1 (6 bases). Germline V lookup: CDR1 SGHTA, CDR2 FQGNSA. V dropped 4 bases and J dropped 8 bases, with 14 bases sitting between them. CDR3 length: 13 residues. The DNA for the CDR3 is TGTGCCAGCAGCTGGGAGACAGGACGAGGCTACACCTTC. Its protein product is CASSWETGRGYTF.

This rearrangement joins TRBV9 to TRBJ2-3, with D unresolved. Germline CDR1 SGDLS, CDR2 YYNGEE. CDR3 size: 14 residues. V lost 4 bases and J 1 base, leaving 10 bases between the germline ends. CDR3 protein: CASSPVEGTDTQYF. Here the CDR3 DNA reads TGTGCCAGCAGCCCCGTTGAGGGCACAGATACGCAGTATTTT. Filled out from reference TRBV9 and TRBJ2-3, the complete variable domain reads DSGVTQTPKHLITATGQRVTLRCSPRSGDLSVYWYQQSLDQGLQFLIQYYNGEERAKGNILERFSAQQFPDLHSELNLSSLELGDSALYFCASSPVEGTDTQYFGPGTRLTVL.

This chain uses TRBV10-3 with TRBJ1-2; D call uncertain. This CDR3 is 15 amino acids long. The V gene lost 3 bases and the J gene lost 8 bases, with 19 bases spanning the gap. In germline, CDR1 is ENHRY, CDR2 SYGVKD. Here the CDR3 reads CAISELYTSLGGYTF. For the CDR3, the DNA is TGTGCCATCAGTGAATTGTATACCTCCCTCGGGGGCTACACCTTC.

The chain carries TRBV2 and TRBJ2-3; 7 positions agree with TRBD2. CDR1 and CDR2 (germline): SNHLY, FYNNEI. The CDR3 is made up of 14 amino acids. J gave up 1 base and V 7 bases, and 5 bases lay outside the gene matches. In nucleotides, the CDR3 is TGTGCCAGCAATCCCAGCGGGGGCACAGATACGCAGTATTTT. Encoded protein: CASNPSGGTDTQYF.

The rearrangement uses TRBV2 and TRBJ2-1; possible D gene TRBD1, 6 bases. From germline, CDR1 is SNHLY and CDR2 FYNNEI. The CDR3 has 13 residues. Trimming pared 4 bases from V and 4 bases from J, leaving 8 bases between. The CDR3 sequence: CASSGQAYNEQFF. For the CDR3, the DNA is TGTGCCAGCAGTGGACAGGCTTACAATGAGCAGTTCTTC.

J is TRBJ2-1 and V is TRBV10-2; tentative D call: TRBD2 (6 bases). CDR1 is WSHSY and CDR2 is SAAADI in the germline V gene. The germline V and J ends were trimmed by 7 bases and 9 bases, with 16 bases remaining between them. The CDR3 runs 13 residues. The CDR3 loop reads CASTAGGVGEQFF. The CDR3 DNA is TGCGCCAGCACCGCCGGGGGAGTGGGTGAGCAGTTCTTC.